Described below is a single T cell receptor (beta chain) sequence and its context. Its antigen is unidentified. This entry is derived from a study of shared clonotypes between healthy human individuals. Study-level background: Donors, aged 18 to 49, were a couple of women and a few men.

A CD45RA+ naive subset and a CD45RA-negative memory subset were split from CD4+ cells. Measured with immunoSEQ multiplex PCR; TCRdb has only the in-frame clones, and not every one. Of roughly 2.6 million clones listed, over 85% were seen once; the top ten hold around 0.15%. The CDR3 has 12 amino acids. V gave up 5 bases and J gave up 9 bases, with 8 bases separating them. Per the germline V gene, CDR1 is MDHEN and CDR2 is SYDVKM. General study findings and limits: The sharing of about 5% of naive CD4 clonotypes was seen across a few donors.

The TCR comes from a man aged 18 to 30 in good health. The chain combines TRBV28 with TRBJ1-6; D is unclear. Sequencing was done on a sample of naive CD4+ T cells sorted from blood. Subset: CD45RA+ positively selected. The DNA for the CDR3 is TGTGCCAGCAGTACCCACCCTTCACCCCTCCACTTT. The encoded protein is CASSTHPSPLHF.